This TCR beta chain emerged from a study of T cell repertoires in cytomegalovirus infection (dated by TCRdb to between 2018 and 2020). With respect to the entire study: Recently identified HLA-C-restricted CMV epitopes, whose presentation resists viral immunomodulation, were targeted by peptide stimulations together with well-studied HLA-B-restricted epitopes. Donor HLA type was relevant to the analysis, because carriage of CMV infection together with the matching HLA type was indicated by public TCR beta signatures. General study outcomes and caveats: Cumulative frequency of public TCR beta family members discriminated carriers of CMV infection plus the relevant HLA type in this cohort and an independent 352-donor cohort. The ex vivo response was dominated by HLA-C-restricted CMV-specific TCR beta clonotypes, and the single most frequent clonotype in two of eight donors was supplied by these HLA-C-restricted clonotypes.

Reading the label with the study, this specimen's treatment or condition is: in vitro stimulation with specific CMV peptide epitopes to enrich CMV-specific T cells. This clonotype appeared once. Its antigen remains unidentified. No per-base quality is available; no much larger clone lies one base away. Single-read evidence is weak. CDR1 and CDR2 are drawn from the germline V gene: MGHRA, YSYEKL. V loses 5 bases at its end and J loses 4 bases; junction bases beyond the gene matches: 11. From cysteine to phenylalanine, the CDR3 is 16 amino acids long. Just CDR3 DNA is preserved here, 48 bases in frame from base 1. Sequencing used an Illumina HiSeq 1500. TCRdb trimmed public reads at Q25 via fastp, called clones via MiXCR and kept in-frame beta chains. For every CDR3 protein sequence, its rows merge into one entry that carries the most common genes and DNA. This sample comprises 150,000 or so distinct CDR3 sequences, 20% to 25% of them detected only once. 25% of the sample is taken by the ten largest.

This TCR was recovered from a human donor in good health (CMV status not recorded). Some clones in this sample may be carry-over from other donors' samples. Source: CD8+ T cells from cultured PBMCs, taken from culture after CMV antigen stimulation. Recombination connected TRBV4-1 to TRBJ2-5, with 9 middle bases fitting TRBD1. At the DNA level, the sequence is TGCGCCAGCAGCTCGACCGGGACAGGGTATGCAGAGACCCAGTACTTC. The translation is CASSSTGTGYAETQYF.